The 24 T cell receptor beta chains in this list originate from one sample, sequenced in a study of regulatory T cells in long-lasting Graves disease. Time point denoted: newly diagnosed GD, antithyroid drugs for less than 3 months. Preparation of the TCR library used RNA extracted from PBMCs. With iRepertoire HTBI primers and Arm-PCR of CDR3 regions, TCR beta libraries were built. TCRdb passed the multiplex PCR reads through MiXCR, listing each CDR3 protein once. Among some 490,000 distinct CDR3 sequences listed, approximately 12% were seen once. The sample was also linked to a second study, of T cells in Graves' hyperthyroidism and ophthalmopathy.

Sequences were derived from peripheral blood mononuclear cells (PBMCs), sampled at new diagnosis, from a patient treated with antithyroid drugs. All receptors derive from a woman aged 25 to 39 with Graves disease.

Notes on this clonotype: A read error may explain this, as a much larger clone is one base away. This chain uses TRBV11-2 with TRBJ2-7; D not certain. Germline lookup yields CDR1 SGHAT and CDR2 FQNNGV. Trimming removed 6 bases at V and 2 bases at J, with 11 bases between. The CDR3 runs to 13 residues. The CDR3 sequence: CASSYPGPYEQYF. The CDR3 DNA sequence: TGTGCCAGCAGTTACCCCGGCCCCTACGAGCAGTACTTC.

This sequence joins TRBV20-1 and TRBJ2-3, with D perhaps TRBD2 (5 bases). The CDR3 covers 16 residues. Deletions cut 3 bases from V and 4 bases from J, with 20 bases between. Germline lookup yields CDR1 DFQATT and CDR2 SNEGSKA (reference sequence). In DNA form, the CDR3 reads TGCAGTGCTAGCGTGGCGGGTTCAAGAACCGCAGATACGCAGTATTTT. It encodes CSASVAGSRTADTQYF.

This clonotype showed up many times. The V call is TRBV29-1, the J call TRBJ1-2, with TRBD1 matching 9 bases. J lost 1 base, V lost 7 bases, and 16 bases had no gene match. The germline V gene encodes CDR1 SQVTM and CDR2 ANQGSEA. The CDR3 length is 17 residues. The CDR3 DNA is TGCAGCGCAATTACTACGGGACAGGGTCTACTTAACTATGGCTACACCTTC. As protein: CSAITTGQGLLNYGYTF.

This clonotype was seen a few times. The gene calls are TRBV19 and TRBJ1-5, with TRBD1 matching 11 bases. The germline V gene has CDR1 LNHDA and CDR2 SQIVND (reference sequence). The CDR3 contains 17 residues. V shed 0 bases and J 1 base; nucleotides not matched to a gene: 2. The CDR3 DNA sequence: TGTGCCAGTAGTATAGACCGGACAGGGGGCAGCAATCAGCCCCAGCATTTT. Translated: CASSIDRTGGSNQPQHF.

This clonotype was seen at least ten times. J is TRBJ1-1 and V is TRBV28, with D unclear. Germline CDR1 MDHEN, CDR2 SYDVKM. V lost 6 bases and J 0 bases, leaving 8 bases between the germline ends. This CDR3 contains 13 residues. The CDR3 sequence is CASSEFLNTEAFF. As DNA, the CDR3 is TGTGCCAGCAGCGAGTTCCTGAACACTGAAGCTTTCTTT.

This clonotype showed up just once. The chain couples TRBV3-1 to TRBJ1-2; D is perhaps TRBD1 (5 bases). CDR3 length: 13 residues. The germline V gene has CDR1 LGHDT and CDR2 YNNKEL (reference sequence). Between the trimmed V and J ends, which lost 3 bases and 3 bases, there was a span of 8 bases. The CDR3 DNA sequence: TGTGCCAGCAGCCAGTCGGGGGACTATGGCTACACCTTC. Translated, it gives CASSQSGDYGYTF.

The chain couples TRBV18 to TRBJ2-7; TRBD2 agrees at 11 bases. The trim removed 3 bases at V and 6 bases at J, leaving 13 bases unmatched. Germline V CDR1 and CDR2: KGHSH, LQKENI. The CDR3 runs to 17 residues. The CDR3 reads CASSPPGLAGGAGEQYF. The CDR3 nucleotides are TGTGCCAGCTCACCCCCCGGGCTAGCGGGAGGAGCTGGCGAGCAGTACTTC.

This clonotype was seen more than once but under ten times. V is TRBV12-3 or TRBV12-4 and J is TRBJ1-2, with D possibly being TRBD1 (6 bases). The CDR3 has 13 amino acids. V was shortened by 3 bases and J by 5 bases, with 10 bases between the two germline ends. In DNA, the CDR3 is TGTGCCAGCAGTTTGGACAGTAGTTATGGCTACACCTTC. Protein: CASSLDSSYGYTF.

This sequence joins TRBV10-3 and TRBJ2-1; 9 nucleotides align to TRBD1. The CDR3 has 15 amino acids. Unmatched junction bases numbered 2, after V lost 2 bases and J lost 3 bases. CDR1 and CDR2 (germline): ENHRY, SYGVKD. The DNA of the CDR3 is TGTGCCATCAGTGAGGGACAGGGGAACTACAATGAGCAGTTCTTC. Its protein is CAISEGQGNYNEQFF.

The chain links TRBV9 to TRBJ2-7; 9 positions match TRBD1. V dropped 1 base and J dropped 5; count of bases not matched to a gene: 7. Germline-derived CDR1 and CDR2 are SGDLS and YYNGEE. The CDR3 runs 15 residues. The chain's CDR3 is CASSVYGTGGDEQYF. CDR3 sequence (DNA): TGTGCCAGCAGCGTATATGGAACAGGGGGCGACGAGCAGTACTTC.

This clonotype was counted a few times. The CDR3 here is CAIARDTGELFF. DNA for the CDR3: TGTGCCATCGCCAGGGACACCGGGGAGCTGTTTTTT. The V call is TRBV10-3, the J call TRBJ2-2; possibly TRBD1 for D (5 bases). The CDR3 totals 12 residues. The germline V gene has CDR1 ENHRY and CDR2 SYGVKD. V was pared by 8 bases and J by 3 bases, with 7 bases between.

This clonotype was seen more than once but under ten times. The J gene is TRBJ2-3, the V gene TRBV7-2, with D unresolved. Per germline, CDR1 SGHTA and CDR2 FQGNSA. Trimming left V 1 base short and J 5 bases short, with 13 bases between. This CDR3 has 15 amino acids. CDR3 loop: CASSLVGNWVDTQYF. DNA for the CDR3: TGTGCCAGCAGCTTAGTGGGGAACTGGGTAGATACGCAGTATTTT.

Many counts were recorded for this clonotype. Its ends do not fully match the called genes, so a read error is possible. The chain joins TRBV19 to TRBJ2-7; D remains unclear. Germline CDR1 reads LNHDA; CDR2 reads SQIVND (reference sequence). This CDR3 comprises 13 residues. The CDR3 here is CASSKGMTYEQCF. As DNA, the CDR3 is TGTGCCAGTAGTAAAGGGATGACCTACGAGCAGTGCTTC.

This clonotype was seen repeatedly, ten times or more. J is TRBJ1-1 and V is TRBV27, with no clear D. Germline V gene sequence: CDR1 MNHEY, CDR2 SMNVEV (reference sequence). V was cut by 4 bases and J by 0 bases, with 12 bases left in between. This CDR3 is 15 amino acids long. This CDR3 reads CASSSRRSMNTEAFF. The CDR3 nucleotides read TGTGCCAGCAGTTCTCGGAGAAGCATGAACACTGAAGCTTTCTTT.

There are many counts of this clonotype. The chain is built from TRBV7-2 and TRBJ2-7; no clear D. V was cut by 4 bases and J by 3 bases, with 10 bases left in between. CDR1 and CDR2 (germline): SGHTA, FQGNSA. This CDR3 is 13 amino acids long. The CDR3 sequence: CASSSMTGYEQYF. CDR3 nucleotides: TGTGCCAGCAGCTCGATGACGGGCTACGAGCAGTACTTC.

This clonotype occurred many times. CDR3 amino acids: CASSLEPSNNEQFF. The CDR3 coding sequence is TGTGCCAGCAGCTTAGAACCCAGTAACAATGAGCAGTTCTTC. The V and J genes are TRBV11-2 and TRBJ2-1; D not certain. V was cut by 0 bases and J by 5 bases, with 8 bases left in between. The CDR3 has 14 residues. Germline V gene sequence: CDR1 SGHAT, CDR2 FQNNGV.

In the case of this clonotype: Lacking the conserved final phenylalanine or tryptophan, this CDR3 likely reflects a read error. The chain links TRBV19 to TRBJ1-1, with unresolved D. V lost 3 bases and J lost 0, with 11 bases in between. There are 15 residues in the CDR3. The germline CDR1 and CDR2 sequences are LNHDA and SQIVND (reference sequence). This chain's CDR3 is CASSIPARMNTEAFL. DNA of the CDR3: TGTGCCAGTAGTATCCCCGCCCGAATGAACACTGAAGCTTTCCTT.

The rearrangement links TRBV4-1 to TRBJ1-6, with D hard to call. CDR1 is MGHRA, CDR2 YSYEKL, per germline. The V end lost 6 bases, the J end lost 8 bases, and 11 bases lay between the germline ends. The CDR3 extends over 13 amino acids. The CDR3 DNA is TGCGCCAGCAGACATATTGGGGATTCACCCCTCCACTTT. Residues: CASRHIGDSPLHF.

A few counts support this clonotype. The V and J genes are TRBV4-2 and TRBJ1-1; 8 bases align to TRBD1. Unmatched junction bases numbered 10, after V lost 3 bases and J lost 1 base. Germline CDR1 and CDR2: LGHNA and YNFKEQ. This CDR3 has 17 amino acids. CDR3 DNA sequence: TGTGCCAGCAGCCAGGGCCGGGCAGGGGGCTCGAACACTGAAGCTTTCTTT. This sequence encodes CASSQGRAGGSNTEAFF.

The CDR3 nucleotides are TGTGCCAGCAGTGAAATCGACAGGGGGCTTGGTGAGCAGTTCTTC. Protein: CASSEIDRGLGEQFF. The rearrangement joins TRBV6-1 to TRBJ2-1; 10 bases are shared with TRBD1. Germline values: CDR1 MNHNS, CDR2 SASEGT. CDR3 length: 15 amino acids. Germline trimming cut 2 bases from V and 9 bases from J; bases unmatched to any gene: 7.

The chain joins TRBV11-1 to TRBJ1-4; D gene ambiguous. Trimming pared 5 bases from V and 8 bases from J, leaving 9 bases between. The CDR3 is 12 residues long. Germline V gene data show CDR1 as SGHAT and CDR2 as FQDESV (reference sequence). The CDR3 nucleotides read TGTGCCAGCAGCCCGGGAGACGAAAAACTGTTTTTT. This encodes CASSPGDEKLFF. Combining the CDR3 with reference TRBV11-1 and TRBJ1-4 gives the whole variable domain EAEVAQSPRYKITEKSQAVAFWCDPISGHATLYWYRQILGQGPELLVQFQDESVVDDSQLPKDRFSAERLKGVDSTLKIQPAELGDSAMYLCASSPGDEKLFFGSGTQLSVL.

This clonotype was found a few times. This chain joins TRBV27 and TRBJ2-1, with D maybe TRBD2 (6 bases). Trimming took 8 bases from V and 4 from J, leaving 18 bases between them. The CDR3 has 15 amino acids. Germline V gene lookup returns CDR1 MNHEY and CDR2 SMNVEV (reference sequence). The CDR3: CASLRRGLGYNEQFF. CDR3 in DNA: TGTGCCAGCCTAAGGCGGGGTTTGGGGTACAATGAGCAGTTCTTC.

This clonotype has a count of ten or more. The CDR3 sequence: CASSVVVGFSSYEQYF. The CDR3 nucleotides read TGTGCCAGCAGTGTAGTGGTGGGCTTTTCTTCCTACGAGCAGTACTTC. The chain uses TRBV28 and TRBJ2-7; D unclear. The V gene's germline CDR1 is MDHEN and CDR2 SYDVKM. The V and J ends lost 5 bases and 1 base respectively, with 18 bases between them. This CDR3 has 16 amino acids.

This clonotype was recorded many times. This chain uses TRBV27 with TRBJ2-7; D might be TRBD1 (6 bases). CDR1 and CDR2 (germline): MNHEY, SMNVEV (reference sequence). The CDR3 is 14 residues long. Trimming removed 3 bases at V and 2 bases at J, with 11 bases between. CDR3 loop: CASSFSGQPYEQYF. Here the CDR3 DNA reads TGTGCCAGCAGTTTTTCGGGACAACCCTACGAGCAGTACTTC.